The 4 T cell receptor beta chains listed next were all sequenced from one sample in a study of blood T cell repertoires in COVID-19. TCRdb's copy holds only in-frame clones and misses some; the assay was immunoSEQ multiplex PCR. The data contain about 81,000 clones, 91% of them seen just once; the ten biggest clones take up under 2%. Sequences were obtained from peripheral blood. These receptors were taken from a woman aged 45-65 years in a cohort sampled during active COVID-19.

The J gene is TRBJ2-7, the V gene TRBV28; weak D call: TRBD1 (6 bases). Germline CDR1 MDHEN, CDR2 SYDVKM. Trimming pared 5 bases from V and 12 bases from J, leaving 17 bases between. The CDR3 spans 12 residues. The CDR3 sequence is CASSTPTGSGYF. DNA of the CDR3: TGTGCCAGCAGTACACCAACAGGGAGCGGGTACTTC.

The CDR3 sequence is CASSESRTPKYF. The CDR3 region has the DNA TGCGCCAGCAGTGAGTCAAGGACTCCTAAGTACTTC. The J gene is TRBJ2-7, the V gene TRBV10-1; D possibly corresponds to TRBD2 (5 bases). Trimming left V 0 bases short and J 11 bases short, with 11 bases between. This CDR3 spans 12 amino acids. Germline values: CDR1 WNHNN, CDR2 SYGVQD (reference sequence).

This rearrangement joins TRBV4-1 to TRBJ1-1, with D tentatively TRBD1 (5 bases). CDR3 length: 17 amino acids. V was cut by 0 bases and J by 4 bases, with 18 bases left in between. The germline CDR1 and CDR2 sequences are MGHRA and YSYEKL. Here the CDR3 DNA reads TGCGCCAGCAGCCAAGACGCCCTGTCCGGGGGACTCACTGAAGCTTTCTTT. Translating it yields CASSQDALSGGLTEAFF.

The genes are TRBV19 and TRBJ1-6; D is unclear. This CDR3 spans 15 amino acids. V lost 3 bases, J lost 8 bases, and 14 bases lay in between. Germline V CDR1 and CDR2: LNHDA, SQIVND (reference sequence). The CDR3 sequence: CASSITWEKDSPLHF. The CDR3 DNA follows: TGTGCCAGTAGTATTACCTGGGAGAAAGATTCACCCCTCCACTTT.